This passage covers 21 T cell receptor beta chains from one sample sequenced in a study of shared clonotypes between healthy human individuals (TCRdb year 2020). The library was prepared using the immunoSEQ multiplex PCR assay. The source is immuneACCESS, and TCRdb retained only in-frame sequences with V and J called. Part of the clones is not carried over; for the studies checked, unresolved V genes explain less than half of this, and the remainder is unexplained. The sample table lists 900,000 to 1,200,000 clones, around three quarters of them with a count of one. The ten largest clones represent under 0.8% of the sample. The sample was memory CD4+ T cells from PBMCs. What this sample's cell subset or site label stands for: CD45RA-negative fraction. These receptors came from a man younger than 35 in good health. Some clones in this sample may be carry-over from other donors' samples.

J is TRBJ2-7 and V is TRBV27; 9 nucleotides match TRBD2. CDR3 length: 15 residues. Unmatched junction bases numbered 4, after V lost 2 bases and J lost 2 bases. Germline CDR1 and CDR2: MNHEY and SMNVEV (reference sequence). The CDR3 is CASSLVLAGTYEQYF. The CDR3 nucleotides are TGTGCCAGCAGTTTAGTCCTAGCGGGAACCTACGAGCAGTACTTC.

The chain carries TRBV7-2 and TRBJ2-7, with D perhaps matching TRBD2 (5 bases). The germline V and J ends were trimmed by 5 bases and 0 bases, with 14 bases remaining between them. The CDR3 has 15 residues. Germline V CDR1 and CDR2: SGHTA, FQGNSA. This chain's CDR3 is CASSTYGVPSYEQYF. The DNA of the CDR3 is TGTGCCAGCAGCACATACGGGGTGCCCTCCTACGAGCAGTACTTC. The variable domain in full, with the rest retrieved from reference TRBV7-2 and TRBJ2-7, is GAGVSQSPSNKVTEKGKDVELRCDPISGHTALYWYRQSLGQGLEFLIYFQGNSAPDKSGLPSDRFSAERTGGSVSTLTIQRTQQEDSAVYLCASSTYGVPSYEQYFGPGTRLTVT.

This clone occurred a few times. Other DNA sequences in the sample encode the same CDR3. The chain links TRBV5-4 to TRBJ2-5; D gene ambiguous. The V end lost 2 bases, the J end lost 1 base, and 6 bases lay between the germline ends. This CDR3 spans 13 amino acids. Per germline, CDR1 SGHNT and CDR2 YYREEE (reference sequence). CDR3 region: CASSFWSQETQYF. CDR3 nucleotides: TGTGCCAGCAGCTTTTGGAGCCAAGAGACCCAGTACTTC.

This clone was found many times. One junction end disagrees with the germline gene, perhaps due to a read error. This chain uses TRBV29-1 with TRBJ1-1; D remains unclear. The germline V gene encodes CDR1 SQVTM and CDR2 ANQGSEA. CDR3 length: 11 residues. Written as DNA, the CDR3 is TGCAGCGCTGAAAGGGTAACTGAAGCTTTCTTT. Residues: CSAERVTEAFF.

CDR3 in DNA: TGTGCCAGCAGCTTGACTTGGATGACCTACGAGCAGTACTTC. Protein sequence: CASSLTWMTYEQYF. This sequence joins TRBV5-5 and TRBJ2-7; D ambiguous. V lost 1 base and J lost 2, with 10 bases in between. The CDR3 runs 14 residues. The germline gives CDR1 SGHKS, CDR2 YYEKEE (reference sequence).

This clone showed up just a few times. The chain employs TRBV20-1 and TRBJ1-1; unclear D gene. Trimming stripped 6 bases from V and 11 bases from J, with 10 bases between. Looked up from germline, CDR1 is DFQATT and CDR2 is SNEGSKA (reference sequence). The CDR3 runs 9 residues. The CDR3 protein is CSAVIGAFF. CDR3 in DNA: TGCAGTGCCGTCATTGGTGCTTTCTTT.

The V and J genes are TRBV7-2 and TRBJ2-7, with 7 bases matching TRBD2. The CDR3 consists of 14 residues. Germline CDR1 SGHTA, CDR2 FQGNSA. Trimming removed 5 bases from V and 2 bases from J; junction bases left unmatched: 6. The DNA for the CDR3 is TGTGCCAGCAGCCTGAGCGGGACCGCCTACGAGCAGTACTTC. As protein: CASSLSGTAYEQYF.

The chain employs TRBV2 and TRBJ2-7; D gene unclear. Trimming took off 10 bases at V and 2 bases at J, with 12 bases between the two ends. Germline V gives CDR1 SNHLY, CDR2 FYNNEI. The CDR3 is 12 amino acids. CDR3 in amino acids: CAISDGTYEQYF. The CDR3 DNA follows: TGTGCCATCTCGGACGGTACCTACGAGCAGTACTTC.

The CDR3 spells CASRRGWRESPYNEQFF. CDR3 nucleotides: TGTGCCAGTAGAAGGGGGTGGAGGGAGAGTCCCTACAATGAGCAGTTCTTC. V usage is TRBV19 and J usage is TRBJ2-1; perhaps D is TRBD1 or TRBD2 (6 bases each). CDR1 is LNHDA and CDR2 is SQIVND in the germline V gene (reference sequence). Trimming took 6 bases from V and 2 from J, leaving 20 bases between them. The CDR3 has 17 residues.

J is TRBJ2-7 and V is TRBV6-5; tentative D call: TRBD2 (6 bases). The length of the CDR3 is 13 residues. Trimming shortened V by 2 bases and J by 5 bases, and 10 bases separated the two germline ends. From germline, CDR1 is MNHEY and CDR2 SVGAGI. The CDR3 DNA follows: TGTGCCAGCAGTTACCCGGGAGTCAACGAGCAGTACTTC. Its translation is CASSYPGVNEQYF.

This clone was observed a handful of times. The J gene is TRBJ2-3, the V gene TRBV7-2; TRBD2 matches 11 bases. CDR1 is SGHTA and CDR2 is FQGNSA in the germline V gene. The CDR3 has 16 residues. After removal of 5 bases from V and 0 bases from J, the junction contained 4 bases not matched to a gene. The CDR3 spells CASSGGTSGSTDTQYF. In nucleotides, the CDR3 is TGTGCCAGCAGCGGGGGGACTAGCGGTAGCACAGATACGCAGTATTTT.

This chain joins TRBV7-9 and TRBJ1-3; TRBD1 is a possible D gene (6 bases). CDR3 length equals 15 residues. V was cut by 3 bases and J by 13 bases, with 22 bases left in between. CDR1 SEHNR and CDR2 FQNEAQ come from the germline V gene (reference sequence). The CDR3, as DNA: TGTGCCAGCAGCTTGGGTAACAGGGCCCCAAGTAGAATATATTTT. Encoded protein: CASSLGNRAPSRIYF.

The CDR3 region has the DNA TGTGCCAGCAGTTTAAAGAGGTACTCTGGAAACACCATATATTTT. Translated, it gives CASSLKRYSGNTIYF. The chain is built from TRBV27 and TRBJ1-3, with D unclear. Germline CDR1 MNHEY, CDR2 SMNVEV (reference sequence). This CDR3 is built from 15 residues. V gave up 2 bases and J gave up 0 bases, with 8 bases separating them.

This chain joins TRBV5-3 and TRBJ1-2; D not certain. TRBV5-3 is classed as an ORF, of uncertain function. Between the trimmed V and J ends, which lost 6 bases and 8 bases, there was a span of 17 bases. CDR3 length: 13 residues. In nucleotides, the CDR3 is TGTGCCAGAACCGAGACAAGGGATGGAGGCTACACCTTC. It yields the protein CARTETRDGGYTF.

The J gene is TRBJ2-7, the V gene TRBV28; 7 bases fit TRBD2. The CDR3 sequence is 14 residues long. Germline V gives CDR1 MDHEN, CDR2 SYDVKM. V shed 4 bases and J 3 bases; nucleotides not matched to a gene: 6. The CDR3 reads CASSSPAGFYEQYF. In DNA, the CDR3 is TGTGCCAGCAGTTCACCAGCGGGGTTCTACGAGCAGTACTTC.

The chain recombines TRBV7-9 with TRBJ2-7, with 8 nucleotides matching TRBD2. V lost 1 base and J lost 3; bases outside the gene matches: 11. CDR3 size: 17 residues. Germline V gene sequence: CDR1 SEHNR, CDR2 FQNEAQ (reference sequence). The chain's CDR3 is CASSLGRSSGSNYEQYF. DNA for the CDR3: TGTGCCAGCAGCTTAGGTCGGTCCAGCGGGAGTAACTACGAGCAGTACTTC.

V usage is TRBV11-2 and J usage is TRBJ2-2; D gene unclear. Germline values: CDR1 SGHAT, CDR2 FQNNGV. The CDR3 sequence is 13 residues long. The germline V and J ends were trimmed by 5 bases and 5 bases, with 9 bases remaining between them. Here the CDR3 reads CASSVTETGELFF. CDR3 DNA: TGTGCCAGCAGCGTAACAGAAACCGGGGAGCTGTTTTTT.

The genes are TRBV5-1 and TRBJ2-5; D remains ambiguous. The germline gives CDR1 SGHRS, CDR2 YFSETQ. The CDR3 has 15 residues. Trimming pared 0 bases from V and 2 bases from J, leaving 11 bases between. The CDR3 is CASSLDILAQETQYF. The CDR3 DNA sequence: TGCGCCAGCAGCTTGGACATACTGGCACAAGAGACCCAGTACTTC.

This sequence joins TRBV7-8 and TRBJ1-2; D ambiguous. Deletions cut 5 bases from V and 8 bases from J, with 24 bases between. CDR3 length: 16 amino acids. Germline values: CDR1 SGHVS, CDR2 FQNEAQ. The DNA of the CDR3 is TGTGCCAGCAGCCCGACCGCGGGGAGGGAAGGTGGCGGCTACACCTTC. This translates into CASSPTAGREGGGYTF.

This clone was seen many times. The V gene is TRBV7-9, the J gene TRBJ2-2; D unresolved. CDR3 length equals 16 residues. V gave up 5 bases and J gave up 7 bases, with 20 bases separating them. The germline V gene has CDR1 SEHNR and CDR2 FQNEAQ (reference sequence). The CDR3 DNA follows: TGTGCCAGCAGCGAGCCGGCCGGACGTGTCGTCGGGGAGCTGTTTTTT. Translation gives CASSEPAGRVVGELFF.

The V gene is TRBV5-1, the J gene TRBJ2-1; D is uncertain. Trimming took off 4 bases at V and 0 bases at J, with 11 bases between the two ends. The CDR3 is 15 residues long. The germline V gene has CDR1 SGHRS and CDR2 YFSETQ. The CDR3 DNA reads TGCGCCAGCAGCCTGGCCGTAAGCTCCTACAATGAGCAGTTCTTC. This encodes CASSLAVSSYNEQFF.